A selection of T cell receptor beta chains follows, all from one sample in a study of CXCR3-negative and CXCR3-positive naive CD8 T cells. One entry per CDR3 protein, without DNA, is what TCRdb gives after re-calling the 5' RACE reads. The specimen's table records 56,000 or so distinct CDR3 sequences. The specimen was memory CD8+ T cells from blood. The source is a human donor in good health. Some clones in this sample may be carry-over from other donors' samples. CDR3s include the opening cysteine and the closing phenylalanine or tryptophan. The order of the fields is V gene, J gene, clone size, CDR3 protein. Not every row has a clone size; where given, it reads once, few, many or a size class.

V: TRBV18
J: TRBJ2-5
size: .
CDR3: CASSPDRGQFNQETQYF

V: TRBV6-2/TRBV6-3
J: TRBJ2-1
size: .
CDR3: CASRTRGVNEQFF

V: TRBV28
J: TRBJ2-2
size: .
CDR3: CASSPGTGDWINTGELFF

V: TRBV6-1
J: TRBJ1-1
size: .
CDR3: CASSEALTGPNTEAFF

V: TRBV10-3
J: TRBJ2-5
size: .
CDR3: CAIRPAGGETQYF

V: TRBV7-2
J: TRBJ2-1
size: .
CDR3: CASGWDTFYNEQFF

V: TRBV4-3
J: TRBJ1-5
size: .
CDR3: CASSQDRAQRIDQPQHF

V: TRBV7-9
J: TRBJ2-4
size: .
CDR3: CASSLRGPFDIQYF

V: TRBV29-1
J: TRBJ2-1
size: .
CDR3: CSVERLNNEQFF

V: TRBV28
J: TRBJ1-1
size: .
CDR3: CASSATGGDTEAFF

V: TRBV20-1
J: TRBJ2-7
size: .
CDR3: CSAREEPGLAGYEQYF

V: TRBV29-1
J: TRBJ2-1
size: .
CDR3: CSVDMALSYNEQFF

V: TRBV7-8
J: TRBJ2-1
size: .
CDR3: CASSFLGSYNEQFF

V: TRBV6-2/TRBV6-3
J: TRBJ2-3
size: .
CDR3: CASRTTGGPSTDTQYF

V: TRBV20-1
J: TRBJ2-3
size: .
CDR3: CSASGQFLSTDTQYF

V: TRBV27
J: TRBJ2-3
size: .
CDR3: CASSFMRGSTDTQYF

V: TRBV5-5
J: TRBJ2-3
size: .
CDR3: CASSLARTHTDTQYF

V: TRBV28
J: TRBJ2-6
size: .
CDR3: CASSPTMTSGLSGANVLTF

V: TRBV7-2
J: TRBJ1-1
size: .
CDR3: CASSPGLWNAEAFF

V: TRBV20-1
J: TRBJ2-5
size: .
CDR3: CSARDGNSRETQYF

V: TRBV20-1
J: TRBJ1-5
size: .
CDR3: CSAVDSYSNQPQHF

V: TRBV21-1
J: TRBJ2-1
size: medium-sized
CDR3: CASSKLHRGRKDYEQFF

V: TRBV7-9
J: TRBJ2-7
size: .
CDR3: CAIQREWDEQYF

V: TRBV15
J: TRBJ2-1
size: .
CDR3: CATSRGGRGYNEQFF

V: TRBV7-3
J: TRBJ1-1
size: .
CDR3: CASSQDGGGTEAFF

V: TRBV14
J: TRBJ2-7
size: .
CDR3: CASSRRGSNYEQYF

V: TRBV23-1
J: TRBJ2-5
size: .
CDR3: CASGTGTGGEETQYF

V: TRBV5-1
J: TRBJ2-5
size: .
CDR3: CASRPGQEQETQYF

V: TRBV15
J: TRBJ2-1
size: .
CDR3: CATSRDRGPGLESEQFF

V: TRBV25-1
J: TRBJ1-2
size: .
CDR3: CASSAWTRPYGYTF

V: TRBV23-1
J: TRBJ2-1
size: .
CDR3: CASSPRGRGAGSYNEQFF

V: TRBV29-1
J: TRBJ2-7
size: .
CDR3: CSVAGTSGRYEQYF

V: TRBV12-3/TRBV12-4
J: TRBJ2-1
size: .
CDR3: CASTGLAGASDEQFF

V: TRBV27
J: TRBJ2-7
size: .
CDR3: CASSRNGTGELASYEQYF

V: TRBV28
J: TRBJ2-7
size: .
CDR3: CASIPRQGNYEQYF

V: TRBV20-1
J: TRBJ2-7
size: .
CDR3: CSAMDRKKTYEQYF

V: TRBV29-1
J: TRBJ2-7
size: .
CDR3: CSVELGSENEQYF

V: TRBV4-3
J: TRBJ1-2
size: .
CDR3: CASSQGSATGRGGYTF

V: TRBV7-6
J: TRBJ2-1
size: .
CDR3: CASSRLGDEQFF

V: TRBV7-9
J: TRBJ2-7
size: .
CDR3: CASSHDLQGYEQYF

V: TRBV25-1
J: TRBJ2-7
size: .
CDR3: CASSAPDGYEQYF

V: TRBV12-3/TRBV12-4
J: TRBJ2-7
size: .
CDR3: CASRGQGRHTDEQYF

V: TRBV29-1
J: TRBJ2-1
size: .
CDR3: CSEGTQQNEQFF

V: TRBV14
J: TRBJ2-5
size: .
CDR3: CASSGHQETQYF

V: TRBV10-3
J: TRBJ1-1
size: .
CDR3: CAIIPQGNTEAFF

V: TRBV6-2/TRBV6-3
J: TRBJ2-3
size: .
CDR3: CASTLDRGLPPHVSDTQYF

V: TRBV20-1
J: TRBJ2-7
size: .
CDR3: CSARGTGIYEQYF

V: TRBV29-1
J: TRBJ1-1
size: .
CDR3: CSGTENTEAFF

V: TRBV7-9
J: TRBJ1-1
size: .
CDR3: CASSWTGGEAFF

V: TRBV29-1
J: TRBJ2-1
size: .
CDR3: CSGGTALFEDEQFF

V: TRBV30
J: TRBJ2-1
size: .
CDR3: CAWSVLSRDEQFF